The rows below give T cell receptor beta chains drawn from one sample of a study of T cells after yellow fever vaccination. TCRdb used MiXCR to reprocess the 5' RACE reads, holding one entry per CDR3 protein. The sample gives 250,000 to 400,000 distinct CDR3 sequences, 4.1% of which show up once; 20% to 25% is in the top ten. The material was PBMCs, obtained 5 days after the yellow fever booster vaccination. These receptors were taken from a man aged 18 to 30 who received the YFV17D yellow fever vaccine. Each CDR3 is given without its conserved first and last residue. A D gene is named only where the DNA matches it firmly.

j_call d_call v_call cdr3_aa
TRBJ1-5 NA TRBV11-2 ASSLENNQPQH
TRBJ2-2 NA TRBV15 ATSTRLGGELF
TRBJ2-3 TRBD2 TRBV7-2 ASSQTSGGFSDTQY
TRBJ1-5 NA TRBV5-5 ASSPFSGEGQPQH
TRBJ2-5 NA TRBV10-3 AISQTGTYQETQY
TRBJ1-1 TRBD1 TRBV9 ASSPAGGFWNAEAF
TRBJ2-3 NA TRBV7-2 ASSPDRSTDTQY
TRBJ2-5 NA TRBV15 ATGDTGPQETQY
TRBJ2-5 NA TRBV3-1 ASSQVRRGQLQETQY
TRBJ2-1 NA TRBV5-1 ASSLSEGSGYNEQF
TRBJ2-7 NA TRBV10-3 AIRQGQQSYEQY
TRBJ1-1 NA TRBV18 ASSPSGRTEAF
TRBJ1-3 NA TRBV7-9 ASSTGQKDTIY
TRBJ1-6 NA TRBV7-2 ASSLQGLYSPLH
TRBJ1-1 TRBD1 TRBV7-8 ASSIDRGNTEAF
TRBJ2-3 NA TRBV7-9 ASSFGGGTDTQY
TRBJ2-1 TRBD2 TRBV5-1 ASSLAAGVYNEQF
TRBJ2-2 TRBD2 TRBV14 ASSPTSGSGELF
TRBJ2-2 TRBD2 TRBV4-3 ASSPILAGDGTGELF
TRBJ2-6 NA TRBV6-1 ASSPTGSRGANVLT
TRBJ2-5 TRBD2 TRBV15 ATSGSRLAGSGETQY
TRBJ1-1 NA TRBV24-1 ATRGGAGNTEAF
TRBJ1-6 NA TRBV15 ATSTRTVNSPLH
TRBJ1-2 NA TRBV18 ASSPVGTANYGYT
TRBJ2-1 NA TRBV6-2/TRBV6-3 ATTAGRLGEQF
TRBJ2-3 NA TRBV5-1 ASSLESVRAGDTQY
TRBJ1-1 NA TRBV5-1 ASSLLAEMNTEAF
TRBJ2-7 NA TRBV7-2 ALGSTAFGEQY
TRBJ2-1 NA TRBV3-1 ASSAETGSSYNEQF
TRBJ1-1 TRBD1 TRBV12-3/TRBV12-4 ASSLGTRTGGTEAF
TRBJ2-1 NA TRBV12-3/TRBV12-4 ASTWEGGEQF
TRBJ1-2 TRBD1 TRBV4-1 ASSQGQGARGYT
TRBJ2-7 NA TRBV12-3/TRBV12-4 ASSSPPRDASYEQY
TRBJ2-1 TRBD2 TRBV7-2 ASSSTSGTYNEQF
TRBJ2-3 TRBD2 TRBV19 ASGTESGGLTSEVDTQY
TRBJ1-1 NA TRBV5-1 ASMGGMNTEAF
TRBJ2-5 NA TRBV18 ASSRANRGGETQY
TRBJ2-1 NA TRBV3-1 ASSRRSAPEQF
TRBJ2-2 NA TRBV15 ATSRAEDGELF
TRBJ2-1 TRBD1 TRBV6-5 ASRTPGGLEQF
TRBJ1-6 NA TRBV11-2 ASSLVVRTESPLH
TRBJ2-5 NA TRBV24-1 ATSEVRVGGETQY
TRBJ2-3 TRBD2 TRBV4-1 ASSFTSGFGTDTQY